These 29 T cell receptor beta chains came from one sample sequenced in a study of T cells in Graves' hyperthyroidism and ophthalmopathy. Regions amplified from RNA transcripts were the TCR beta CDR3 regions. The HTBI primer set was used in a first-round RT-PCR of the TCR CDR3. TCRdb recomputed calls from the multiplex PCR reads with MiXCR, one row per CDR3 protein. Among about 400,000 distinct CDR3 sequences, about 15% were seen once, and the ten largest hold around a third. Input material: blood. These receptor sequences come from a woman in her twenties or thirties with Graves' hyperthyroidism.

The chain combines TRBV11-3 with TRBJ2-2; TRBD1 or TRBD2 may be the D gene (5 bases each). Germline CDR1 and CDR2: SGHNT and YENEEA. The ends were cut back, 1 base at V and 3 bases at J, with 12 bases in the middle. The CDR3 loop spans 16 amino acids. The CDR3: CASSLVRGTDTGELFF. The CDR3 region has the DNA TGTGCCAGCAGCTTAGTCCGGGGCACGGACACCGGGGAGCTGTTTTTT.

This clonotype appeared many times. The chain uses TRBV11-2 and TRBJ2-7, with TRBD2 matching over 9 bases. The CDR3 consists of 14 residues. The junction had 9 bases not matched to a gene; V was cut back by 6 bases and J by 6 bases. CDR1 and CDR2 (germline): SGHAT, FQNNGV. CDR3 amino acids: CASRASGTALEQYF. In DNA, the CDR3 is TGTGCCAGCAGGGCTAGCGGGACCGCCCTCGAGCAGTACTTC. The variable domain in full, with the rest retrieved from reference TRBV11-2 and TRBJ2-7, is EAGVAQSPRYKIIEKRQSVAFWCNPISGHATLYWYQQILGQGPKLLIQFQNNGVVDDSQLPKDRFSAERLKGVDSTLKIQPAKLEDSAVYLCASRASGTALEQYFGPGTRLTVT.

This clonotype has just a few counts. The CDR3: CASSRPGLAGVGPYNEQFF. The DNA for the CDR3 is TGTGCCAGCAGCCGACCGGGACTAGCGGGAGTGGGCCCCTACAATGAGCAGTTCTTC. The V call is TRBV5-6, the J call TRBJ2-1, with 14 bases identical to TRBD2. Germline lookup yields CDR1 SGHDT and CDR2 YYEEEE. CDR3 length: 19 amino acids. The junction had 11 bases not matched to a gene; V was cut back by 4 bases and J by 2 bases.

This clonotype was counted many times. V gene TRBV20-1 combines with J gene TRBJ1-6, with D perhaps matching TRBD1 (5 bases). The CDR3 length is 15 residues. The germline V gene has CDR1 DFQATT and CDR2 SNEGSKA (reference sequence). V lost 6 bases to trimming and J lost 7 bases, with 19 bases between them. CDR3 residues: CSAEFHPTVNSPLHF. The DNA for the CDR3 is TGCAGTGCCGAATTCCATCCGACAGTGAATTCACCCCTCCACTTT.

A few counts support this clonotype. The chain links TRBV14 to TRBJ2-2, with 9 nucleotides matching TRBD2. Trimming cost V 2 bases and J 7 bases; bases outside gene matches: 11. Per germline, CDR1 SGHDN and CDR2 FVKESK. This CDR3 comprises 17 residues. CDR3 coding DNA: TGTGCCAGCAGCCAACACGTCCAGCGGGAGGTGCACGGGGAGCTGTTTTTT. The encoded protein is CASSQHVQREVHGELFF.

The chain uses TRBV30 and TRBJ2-1; 9 bases map to TRBD2. V lost 5 bases, J lost 6 bases, and 14 bases stayed unmatched. This CDR3 comprises 16 residues. Germline V CDR1 and CDR2: GTSNPN, SVGIG (reference sequence). The CDR3 reads CAWGGPAGGRGNEQFF. CDR3 sequence (DNA): TGTGCCTGGGGTGGACCAGCGGGAGGACGGGGCAATGAGCAGTTCTTC.

This clonotype came up a few times. The V call is TRBV29-1, the J call TRBJ2-7; 8 bases are a match to TRBD1. J lost 5 bases, V lost 6 bases, and 3 bases had no gene match. The CDR3 runs to 11 residues. The germline CDR1 and CDR2 sequences are SQVTM and ANQGSEA. In DNA form, the CDR3 reads TGCAGCGTGGCGACAGGGGACGAGCAGTACTTC. This translates into CSVATGDEQYF.

The rearrangement uses TRBV20-1 and TRBJ1-6; D perhaps matches TRBD1 (6 bases). The CDR3 spans 15 residues. The germline V and J ends were trimmed by 6 bases and 9 bases, with 21 bases remaining between them. The germline gives CDR1 DFQATT, CDR2 SNEGSKA (reference sequence). The CDR3 sequence: CSATRVQGGGSPLHF. CDR3 bases: TGCAGTGCCACTCGAGTACAGGGTGGAGGTTCACCCCTCCACTTT.

In this sample, this clonotype turned up many times. V and J are TRBV5-1 and TRBJ2-1, with D hard to call. V lost 2 bases to trimming and J lost 4 bases, with 13 bases between them. This CDR3 spans 15 amino acids. The germline CDR1 and CDR2 sequences are SGHRS and YFSETQ. The CDR3 DNA is TGCGCCAGCAGCTTACAAAGTGGGGTTTACAATGAGCAGTTCTTC. Encoded protein: CASSLQSGVYNEQFF. Full variable domain (outside the CDR3, taken from reference TRBV5-1 and TRBJ2-1): KAGVTQTPRYLIKTRGQQVTLSCSPISGHRSVSWYQQTPGQGLQFLFEYFSETQRNKGNFPGRFSGRQFSNSRSEMNVSTLELGDSALYLCASSLQSGVYNEQFFGPGTRLTVL.

There are many counts of this clonotype. The rearrangement uses TRBV7-2 and TRBJ2-3; 9 bases fit TRBD1. The V gene's germline CDR1 is SGHTA and CDR2 FQGNSA. V shed 5 bases, J shed 0 bases, and the junction held 3 bases outside the gene matches. This CDR3 has 15 residues. Here the CDR3 DNA reads TGTGCCAGCAGCACCGGGACAGGGAGCACAGATACGCAGTATTTT. Its protein product is CASSTGTGSTDTQYF.

This clonotype was detected ten times or more. The chain carries TRBV3-1 and TRBJ2-5; 8 nucleotides agree with TRBD2. Looked up from germline, CDR1 is LGHDT and CDR2 is YNNKEL (reference sequence). Trimming at V came to 3 bases and at J to 1 base, leaving 1 base not matched to a gene. The CDR3 covers 14 residues. The chain's CDR3 is CASSQAGGQETQYF. CDR3 nucleotide sequence: TGTGCCAGCAGCCAGGCGGGAGGCCAAGAGACCCAGTACTTC.

In its sample, this clonotype was seen a few times. The chain has TRBV5-1 and TRBJ2-7, with 16 bases that match TRBD2. Germline CDR1 and CDR2: SGHRS and YFSETQ. The CDR3 has 16 residues. Trimming took 7 bases from V and 6 from J; bases not matched to a gene: 10. The CDR3, as DNA: TGCGCCAGCTTCTCGGGACTAGCGGGAGGGACCCGCGAGCAGTACTTC. This encodes CASFSGLAGGTREQYF.

This clonotype has only a few counts. The V gene is TRBV19, the J gene TRBJ2-1; perhaps TRBD1 as D (7 bases). Per the germline V gene, CDR1 is LNHDA and CDR2 is SQIVND (reference sequence). The CDR3 contains 15 residues. V lost 1 base and J 5 bases, leaving 12 bases between the germline ends. The CDR3 region has the DNA TGTGCCAGTAGTATAGGGAGGGGGCTGGACAATGAGCAGTTCTTC. Protein: CASSIGRGLDNEQFF.

CDR3 DNA sequence: TGTGCCAGCAGCTTGGCGGGACAGTACCAAGAGACCCAGTACTTC. Protein sequence: CASSLAGQYQETQYF. This chain connects TRBV5-4 to TRBJ2-5; TRBD1 aligns across 7 bases. This CDR3 has 15 amino acids. Germline V gene data show CDR1 as SGHNT and CDR2 as YYREEE (reference sequence). Trimming removed 0 bases from V and 0 bases from J; junction bases left unmatched: 2.

This clonotype was counted only a few times. The CDR3 sequence is CASTGTGLAGELFF. Here the CDR3 DNA reads TGTGCCAGTACTGGGACAGGGCTCGCCGGGGAGCTGTTTTTT. V is TRBV19 and J is TRBJ2-2; 9 positions match TRBD1. The CDR3 has 14 residues. Germline trimming cut 7 bases from V and 6 bases from J; bases unmatched to any gene: 6. Germline V gives CDR1 LNHDA, CDR2 SQIVND (reference sequence). Using reference TRBV19 and TRBJ2-2 for the parts outside the CDR3, the full variable domain is DGGITQSPKYLFRKEGQNVTLSCEQNLNHDAMYWYRQDPGQGLRLIYYSQIVNDFQKGDIAEGYSVSREKKESFPLTVTSAQKNPTAFYLCASTGTGLAGELFFGEGSRLTVL.

This clonotype was counted many times. In DNA form, the CDR3 reads TGTGCCACCCGCCGGCGTAGCTCCTACAATGAGCAGTTCTTC. It translates to CATRRRSSYNEQFF. V gene TRBV27 combines with J gene TRBJ2-1; D is undetermined. The V gene lost 10 bases and the J gene lost 0 bases, with 13 bases spanning the gap. Germline CDR1 MNHEY, CDR2 SMNVEV (reference sequence). The CDR3 is 14 residues long.

This clonotype occurred a few times. This chain joins TRBV6-5 and TRBJ1-1; D gene unclear. Trimming shortened V by 1 base and J by 0 bases, and 9 bases separated the two germline ends. CDR3 length: 15 residues. The germline V gene encodes CDR1 MNHEY and CDR2 SVGAGI. CDR3 sequence reads: CASSYLPFMNTEAFF. The CDR3 DNA reads TGTGCCAGCAGTTACTTACCGTTTATGAACACTGAAGCTTTCTTT.

This clonotype has a handful of counts. The chain couples TRBV5-1 to TRBJ2-1, with a possible D match to TRBD1 (6 bases). This CDR3 contains 14 residues. Between the trimmed V and J ends, which lost 0 bases and 4 bases, there was a span of 8 bases. Germline CDR1 is SGHRS and CDR2 is YFSETQ. In nucleotides, the CDR3 is TGCGCCAGCAGCTTGGACAGGGAGTACAATGAGCAGTTCTTC. Translating it yields CASSLDREYNEQFF.

The rearrangement links TRBV3-1 to TRBJ1-2, with 10 bases aligning to TRBD1. The CDR3 spans 16 residues. CDR1 is LGHDT, CDR2 YNNKEL, per germline (reference sequence). With V trimmed by 3 bases and J by 3 bases, 7 bases remained unmatched. In DNA form, the CDR3 reads TGTGCCAGCAGCCATCCCGGGACAGGGGTTGACTATGGCTACACCTTC. It specifies CASSHPGTGVDYGYTF.

This clonotype appeared many times. The chain combines TRBV27 with TRBJ2-2, with 9 bases that match TRBD2. CDR3 size: 16 residues. Germline V gene lookup returns CDR1 MNHEY and CDR2 SMNVEV (reference sequence). The V and J ends lost 2 bases and 8 bases, in that order; junction bases with no gene match: 9. The CDR3 here is CASSLMGLAGAGELFF. CDR3 sequence (DNA): TGTGCCAGCAGTTTAATGGGATTAGCGGGAGCTGGGGAGCTGTTTTTT.

Ten or more counts support this clonotype. This chain links TRBV20-1 with TRBJ2-5; the match to TRBD2 covers 11 bases. The germline V gene has CDR1 DFQATT and CDR2 SNEGSKA (reference sequence). The CDR3 is 15 amino acids. The junction had 3 bases not matched to a gene; V was cut back by 0 bases and J by 3 bases. CDR3 sequence reads: CSARDKTSGKETQYF. The CDR3, as DNA: TGCAGTGCTAGAGACAAGACTAGCGGGAAAGAGACCCAGTACTTC.

This clonotype was observed many times. The rearrangement joins TRBV7-9 to TRBJ1-2; the D gene is possibly TRBD1 (6 bases). Germline V gene sequence: CDR1 SEHNR, CDR2 FQNEAQ (reference sequence). The CDR3 has 13 amino acids. Deletions cut 5 bases from V and 6 bases from J, with 13 bases between. In DNA, the CDR3 is TGTGCCAGCAGCCCCCAGTCAGGGGATGGCTACACCTTC. This gives the protein CASSPQSGDGYTF.

The rearrangement links TRBV12-3 or TRBV12-4 to TRBJ2-3; 11 positions match TRBD1. V was pared by 6 bases and J by 4 bases, with 3 bases of the junction left unmatched. The CDR3 sequence is 14 residues long. Here the CDR3 DNA reads TGTGCCAGCAGACAGGGACAGGGGGCAGATACGCAGTATTTT. Translation gives CASRQGQGADTQYF.

Many counts were recorded for this clonotype. The chain has TRBV30 and TRBJ2-1; 8 positions agree with TRBD2. This CDR3 comprises 15 residues. Germline assignment: CDR1 GTSNPN and CDR2 SVGIG (reference sequence). V trimming: 0 bases; J trimming: 10 bases; junction bases outside the gene matches: 11. In nucleotides, the CDR3 is TGTGCCTGGAGTGTTAAGCGGGAGTTATTCGGAGAGCAGTTCTTC. It encodes CAWSVKRELFGEQFF. Drawing the rest from reference TRBV30 and TRBJ2-1, the complete variable domain is SQTIHQWPATLVQPVGSPLSLECTVEGTSNPNLYWYRQAAGRGLQLLFYSVGIGQISSEVPQNLSASRPQDRQFILSSKKLLLSDSGFYLCAWSVKRELFGEQFFGPGTRLTVL.

This chain uses TRBV9 with TRBJ2-7; the D gene could be TRBD1 or TRBD2 (5 bases each). The V gene lost 3 bases and the J gene lost 2 bases, with 12 bases spanning the gap. This CDR3 contains 14 residues. Germline V gene sequence: CDR1 SGDLS, CDR2 YYNGEE. DNA for the CDR3: TGTGCCAGCAGCGAGGGACCCAATCCCTACGAGCAGTACTTC. It specifies CASSEGPNPYEQYF.

In this sample, this clonotype turned up many times. The V and J genes are TRBV15 and TRBJ2-1; no reliable D call. V was shortened by 1 base and J by 7 bases, with 8 bases between the two germline ends. The CDR3 sequence is 13 residues long. Germline CDR1 reads LNHNV; CDR2 reads YYDKDF (reference sequence). The CDR3 loop is CATSRAFRNEQFF. DNA of the CDR3: TGTGCCACCAGCAGAGCCTTTCGGAATGAGCAGTTCTTC. The whole variable domain, remainder taken from reference TRBV15 and TRBJ2-1, is DAMVIQNPRYQVTQFGKPVTLSCSQTLNHNVMYWYQQKSSQAPKLLFHYYDKDFNNEADTPDNFQSRRPNTSFCFLDIRSPGLGDTAMYLCATSRAFRNEQFFGPGTRLTVL.

For this clonotype: A much larger clone differs from this one at a single base, so this may be a read error. The chain joins TRBV12-3 or TRBV12-4 to TRBJ2-1, with 7 positions matching TRBD2. V lost 7 bases, J lost 4 bases, and 7 bases stayed unmatched. CDR3 length: 14 residues. CDR3 protein: CASIARAGYNEQFF. CDR3 in DNA: TGTGCCAGCATCGCCCGAGCGGGGTACAATGAGCAGTTCTTC.

V gene TRBV6-2 or TRBV6-3 combines with J gene TRBJ2-7, with TRBD2 matching 9 bases. The CDR3 runs to 17 residues. V trimming: 2 bases; J trimming: 3 bases; junction bases outside the gene matches: 11. Germline CDR1 reads MNHEY; CDR2 reads SVGEGT. CDR3 DNA: TGTGCCAGCAGTTACGAGGAGGCTAGCGGGATACTCTACGAGCAGTACTTC. Its translation is CASSYEEASGILYEQYF.

Ten or more counts support this clonotype. The chain has TRBV5-6 and TRBJ1-1; tentative D call: TRBD1 (5 bases). Trimming cost V 0 bases and J 6 bases, with 15 bases left between them. CDR3 length equals 15 residues. Germline loops: CDR1 SGHDT, CDR2 YYEEEE. CDR3 DNA sequence: TGTGCCAGCAGCTTGGTCATGCAGGGAAGAGCTGAAGCTTTCTTT. Translation gives CASSLVMQGRAEAFF.